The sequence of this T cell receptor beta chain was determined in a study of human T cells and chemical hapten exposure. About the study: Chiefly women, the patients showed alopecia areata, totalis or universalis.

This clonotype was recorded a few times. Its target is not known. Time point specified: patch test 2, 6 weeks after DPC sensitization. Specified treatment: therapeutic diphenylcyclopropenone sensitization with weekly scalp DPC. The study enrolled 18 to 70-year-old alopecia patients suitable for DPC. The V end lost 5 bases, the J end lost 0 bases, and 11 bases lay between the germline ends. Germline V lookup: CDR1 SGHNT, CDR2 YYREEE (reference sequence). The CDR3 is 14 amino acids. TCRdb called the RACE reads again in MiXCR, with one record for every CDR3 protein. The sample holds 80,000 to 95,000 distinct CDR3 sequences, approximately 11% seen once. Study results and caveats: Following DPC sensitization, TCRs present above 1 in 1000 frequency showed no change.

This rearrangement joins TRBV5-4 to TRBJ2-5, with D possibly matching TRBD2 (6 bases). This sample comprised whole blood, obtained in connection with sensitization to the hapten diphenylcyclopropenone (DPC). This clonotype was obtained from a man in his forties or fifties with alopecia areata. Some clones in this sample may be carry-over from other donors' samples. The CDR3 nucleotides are TGTGCCAGCAGATCAGAGCGGGACCAAGAGACCCAGTACTTC. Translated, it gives CASRSERDQETQYF.